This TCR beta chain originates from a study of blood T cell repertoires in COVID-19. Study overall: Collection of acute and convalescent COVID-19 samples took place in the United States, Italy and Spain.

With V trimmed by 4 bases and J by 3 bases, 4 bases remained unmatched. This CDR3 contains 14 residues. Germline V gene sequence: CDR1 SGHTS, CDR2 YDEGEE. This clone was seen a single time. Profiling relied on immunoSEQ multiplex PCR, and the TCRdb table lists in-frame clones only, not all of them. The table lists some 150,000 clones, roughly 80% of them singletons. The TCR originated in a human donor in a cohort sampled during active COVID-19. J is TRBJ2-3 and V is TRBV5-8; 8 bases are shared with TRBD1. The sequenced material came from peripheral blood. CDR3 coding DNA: TGTGCCAGCAGCGCAGGGGGCGGGACAGATACGCAGTATTTT. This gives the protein CASSAGGGTDTQYF.